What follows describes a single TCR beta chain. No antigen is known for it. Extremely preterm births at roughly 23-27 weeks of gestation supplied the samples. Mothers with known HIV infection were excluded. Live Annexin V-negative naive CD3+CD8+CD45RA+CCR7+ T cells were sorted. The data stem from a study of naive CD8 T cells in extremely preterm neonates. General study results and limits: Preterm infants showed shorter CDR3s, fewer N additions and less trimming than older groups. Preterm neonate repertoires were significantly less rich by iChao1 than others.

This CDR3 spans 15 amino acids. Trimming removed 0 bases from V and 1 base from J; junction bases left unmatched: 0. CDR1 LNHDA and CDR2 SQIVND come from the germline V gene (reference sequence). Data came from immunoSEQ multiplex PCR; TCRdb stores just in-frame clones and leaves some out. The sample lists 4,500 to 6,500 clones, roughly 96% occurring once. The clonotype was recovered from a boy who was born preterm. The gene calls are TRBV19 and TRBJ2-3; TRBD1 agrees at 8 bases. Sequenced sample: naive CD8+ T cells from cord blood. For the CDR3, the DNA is TGTGCCAGTAGTATAGAGGACAGGGGCACAGATACGCAGTATTTT. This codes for CASSIEDRGTDTQYF.